This is a list of T cell receptor beta chains from one sample in a study of blood T cell repertoires in COVID-19. Assay: immunoSEQ multiplex PCR; the TCRdb copy retains only in-frame clones and omits some. This table holds 75,000 to 100,000 clones, roughly 87% found once. The material sequenced was peripheral blood. Receptors originate from a man aged 65 to 85 with acute or convalescent COVID-19. Each CDR3 is given with its conserved first and last residue. A D gene is named only where the DNA matches it firmly. A clone size is listed for some rows: how often the clone was seen (once, few, many), or a class if it is expanded.

CDR3aa: CASSVDFKTASGAEQFF
CDR3nt: TGTGCCAGCAGCGTAGATTTTAAGACGGCTAGCGGGGCAGAGCAGTTCTTC
v_gene: TRBV9
j_gene: TRBJ2-1
len: 17
d_gene: TRBD2
abundance: -

CDR3aa: CASSFRGGNGYTF
CDR3nt: TGTGCCAGCAGTTTTCGGGGTGGGAATGGCTACACCTTC
v_gene: TRBV28
j_gene: TRBJ1-2
len: 13
d_gene: -
abundance: -

CDR3aa: CASRGPGEGSPLHF
CDR3nt: TGTGCCAGCAGGGGTCCAGGGGAAGGATCACCCCTCCACTTT
v_gene: TRBV7-2
j_gene: TRBJ1-6
len: 14
d_gene: -
abundance: -

CDR3aa: CASSPGMGGETQYF
CDR3nt: TGCGCCAGCAGCCCGGGGATGGGGGGAGAGACCCAGTACTTC
v_gene: TRBV5-1
j_gene: TRBJ2-5
len: 14
d_gene: -
abundance: -

CDR3aa: CAWSLDRGPEKLFF
CDR3nt: TGTGCCTGGAGCCTGGACAGGGGGCCAGAAAAACTGTTTTTT
v_gene: TRBV30
j_gene: TRBJ1-4
len: 14
d_gene: TRBD1
abundance: -

CDR3aa: CASSSLTSGKDYEQYF
CDR3nt: TGTGCCAGCAGCTCACTAACTAGCGGCAAAGACTACGAGCAGTACTTC
v_gene: TRBV7-2
j_gene: TRBJ2-7
len: 16
d_gene: TRBD2
abundance: -

CDR3aa: CASRGAEQPQHF
CDR3nt: TGTGCCAGCAGGGGGGCAGAACAGCCCCAGCATTTT
v_gene: TRBV6-1
j_gene: TRBJ1-5
len: 12
d_gene: -
abundance: -

CDR3aa: CASSEFNSNYGYTF
CDR3nt: TGCGCCAGCAGCGAGTTTAATTCTAACTATGGCTACACCTTC
v_gene: TRBV5-1
j_gene: TRBJ1-2
len: 14
d_gene: -
abundance: few

CDR3aa: CASRRTGIDQPQHF
CDR3nt: TGTGCCAGCAGGCGCACAGGGATAGATCAGCCCCAGCATTTT
v_gene: TRBV6-5
j_gene: TRBJ1-5
len: 14
d_gene: -
abundance: -

CDR3aa: CATSRTPGEDTGELFF
CDR3nt: TGTGCCACCAGCCGTACGCCCGGGGAGGACACCGGGGAGCTGTTTTTT
v_gene: TRBV24-1
j_gene: TRBJ2-2
len: 16
d_gene: -
abundance: -

CDR3aa: CASSADPAGTEAFF
CDR3nt: TGTGCCAGCAGCGCAGACCCCGCGGGCACTGAAGCTTTCTTT
v_gene: TRBV9
j_gene: TRBJ1-1
len: 14
d_gene: -
abundance: few

CDR3aa: CASSVGGAGNTIYF
CDR3nt: TGTGCCAGCAGCGTCGGGGGAGCTGGAAACACCATATATTTT
v_gene: TRBV9
j_gene: TRBJ1-3
len: 14
d_gene: -
abundance: -

CDR3aa: CASSLDRGRKWTNEKLFF
CDR3nt: TGTGCCAGCAGTTTAGACAGGGGGCGGAAGTGGACTAATGAAAAACTGTTTTTT
v_gene: TRBV28
j_gene: TRBJ1-4
len: 18
d_gene: TRBD1
abundance: -

CDR3aa: CASSPRDRGRKAEAFF
CDR3nt: TGCGCCAGCAGCCCCCGGGACAGGGGGCGCAAAGCTGAAGCTTTCTTT
v_gene: TRBV5-1
j_gene: TRBJ1-1
len: 16
d_gene: TRBD1
abundance: -

CDR3aa: CASTRLAGISGELFF
CDR3nt: TGTGCCAGCACGCGACTAGCGGGAATCTCCGGGGAGCTGTTTTTT
v_gene: TRBV18
j_gene: TRBJ2-2
len: 15
d_gene: TRBD2
abundance: once

CDR3aa: CASSRDRGSGELFF
CDR3nt: TGTGCCAGCAGCAGGGACAGGGGGTCCGGGGAGCTGTTTTTT
v_gene: TRBV6-6
j_gene: TRBJ2-2
len: 14
d_gene: TRBD1
abundance: -

CDR3aa: CASSPPSGGAYNEQFF
CDR3nt: TGTGCCAGCTCACCACCGTCCGGTGGAGCCTACAATGAGCAGTTCTTC
v_gene: TRBV18
j_gene: TRBJ2-1
len: 16
d_gene: -
abundance: few

CDR3aa: CASSLLGLHTNYGYTF
CDR3nt: TGTGCCAGCAGCTTACTGGGGCTGCACACTAACTATGGCTACACCTTC
v_gene: TRBV7-2
j_gene: TRBJ1-2
len: 16
d_gene: -
abundance: -

CDR3aa: CASSYGVPGATQYF
CDR3nt: TGTGCCAGCAGTTATGGGGTTCCAGGGGCGACGCAGTATTTT
v_gene: TRBV6-2/TRBV6-3
j_gene: TRBJ2-3
len: 14
d_gene: -
abundance: -

CDR3aa: CASGRLSEQFF
CDR3nt: TGTGCCAGCGGAAGACTGAGTGAGCAGTTCTTC
v_gene: TRBV12-3/TRBV12-4
j_gene: TRBJ2-1
len: 11
d_gene: -
abundance: -

CDR3aa: CASSQGASGRAVDEQYF
CDR3nt: TGCGCCAGCAGCCAAGGGGCTAGCGGGAGGGCCGTCGACGAGCAGTACTTC
v_gene: TRBV4-1
j_gene: TRBJ2-7
len: 17
d_gene: TRBD2
abundance: once

CDR3aa: CSAGDYNQPQHF
CDR3nt: TGCAGCGCTGGGGACTACAATCAGCCCCAGCATTTT
v_gene: TRBV29-1
j_gene: TRBJ1-5
len: 12
d_gene: -
abundance: -

CDR3aa: CASSHYQANTGELFF
CDR3nt: TGTGCCAGCAGCCACTATCAAGCGAACACCGGGGAGCTGTTTTTT
v_gene: TRBV3-1/TRBV3-2
j_gene: TRBJ2-2
len: 15
d_gene: -
abundance: -

CDR3aa: CAADRVDYGYTF
CDR3nt: TGTGCCGCTGACAGGGTCGACTATGGCTACACCTTC
v_gene: TRBV28
j_gene: TRBJ1-2
len: 12
d_gene: TRBD1
abundance: -

CDR3aa: CASSPRQRDGYTF
CDR3nt: TGTGCCAGCAGCCCACGACAGCGAGATGGCTACACCTTC
v_gene: TRBV14
j_gene: TRBJ1-2
len: 13
d_gene: -
abundance: -

CDR3aa: CASSFPASEGAKHNEQFF
CDR3nt: TGTGCCAGCAGTTTCCCCGCGAGTGAGGGGGCGAAGCACAATGAGCAGTTCTTC
v_gene: TRBV28
j_gene: TRBJ2-1
len: 18
d_gene: TRBD1
abundance: -

CDR3aa: CASSEGARPLETQYF
CDR3nt: TGCGCCAGCAGTGAAGGGGCCCGGCCCCTAGAGACCCAGTACTTC
v_gene: TRBV10-2
j_gene: TRBJ2-5
len: 15
d_gene: -
abundance: -

CDR3aa: CASSLRGTFGNDRSRIAKNIQYF
CDR3nt: TGTGCCAGCAGTTTAAGGGGAACTTTTGGGAACGACAGAAGTCGAATAGCCAAAAACATTCAGTACTTC
v_gene: TRBV27
j_gene: TRBJ2-4
len: 23
d_gene: -
abundance: -

CDR3aa: CAWSVDSRRGEQYF
CDR3nt: TGTGCCTGGAGTGTGGACAGCCGTAGGGGTGAGCAGTACTTC
v_gene: TRBV30
j_gene: TRBJ2-7
len: 14
d_gene: -
abundance: -

CDR3aa: CASSLSGAGGNTGELFF
CDR3nt: TGTGCCAGCAGTTTATCGGGGGCTGGGGGAAACACCGGGGAGCTGTTTTTT
v_gene: TRBV27
j_gene: TRBJ2-2
len: 17
d_gene: -
abundance: -

CDR3aa: CASALMGQGNNQPQHF
CDR3nt: TGTGCCAGCGCCTTAATGGGGCAGGGAAACAATCAGCCCCAGCATTTT
v_gene: TRBV7-2
j_gene: TRBJ1-5
len: 16
d_gene: -
abundance: -

CDR3aa: CASSPSDGTLAGNTIYF
CDR3nt: TGTGCCAGCAGCCCCTCTGACGGGACTCTAGCTGGAAACACCATATATTTT
v_gene: TRBV7-6
j_gene: TRBJ1-3
len: 17
d_gene: -
abundance: -

CDR3aa: CASSENLEGTGGIAGLWPQHF
CDR3nt: TGTGCCAGCAGCGAAAACCTGGAGGGGACAGGGGGGATCGCAGGACTGTGGCCCCAGCATTTT
v_gene: TRBV2
j_gene: TRBJ1-5
len: 21
d_gene: TRBD1
abundance: medium-sized

CDR3aa: CASSLVAGGGDTQYF
CDR3nt: TGCGCCAGCAGCTTGGTTGCGGGAGGGGGAGATACGCAGTATTTT
v_gene: TRBV5-1
j_gene: TRBJ2-3
len: 15
d_gene: TRBD2
abundance: once

CDR3aa: CATRLAPGELFF
CDR3nt: TGTGCCACCCGACTAGCTCCCGGGGAGCTGTTTTTT
v_gene: TRBV10-3
j_gene: TRBJ2-2
len: 12
d_gene: TRBD2
abundance: -

CDR3aa: CASSLIGPYEKLFF
CDR3nt: TGTGCCAGCAGTTTAATTGGGCCCTATGAAAAACTGTTTTTT
v_gene: TRBV28
j_gene: TRBJ1-4
len: 14
d_gene: -
abundance: -

CDR3aa: CASSLFFLSVGGSYNEQFF
CDR3nt: TGCGCCAGCAGCTTATTTTTTTTATCAGTGGGGGGCTCCTACAATGAGCAGTTCTTC
v_gene: TRBV5-1
j_gene: TRBJ2-1
len: 19
d_gene: -
abundance: -

CDR3aa: CAISPPGLENEQFF
CDR3nt: TGTGCCATCAGTCCTCCGGGACTAGAAAATGAGCAGTTCTTC
v_gene: TRBV10-3
j_gene: TRBJ2-1
len: 14
d_gene: TRBD2
abundance: -

CDR3aa: CASSPRTGGSEAFF
CDR3nt: TGTGCCAGCTCACCACGGACAGGGGGGTCTGAAGCTTTCTTT
v_gene: TRBV18
j_gene: TRBJ1-1
len: 14
d_gene: TRBD1
abundance: -

CDR3aa: CASSLRDRTGASTGELFF
CDR3nt: TGCGCCAGCAGCCTCAGGGATAGGACAGGGGCCTCCACCGGGGAGCTGTTTTTT
v_gene: TRBV4-1
j_gene: TRBJ2-2
len: 18
d_gene: TRBD1
abundance: -

CDR3aa: CASSKRGVNTGELFF
CDR3nt: TGTGCCAGCAGCAAGCGGGGGGTAAACACCGGGGAGCTGTTTTTT
v_gene: TRBV11-2
j_gene: TRBJ2-2
len: 15
d_gene: TRBD2
abundance: -

CDR3aa: CASSQGQAAEPLHF
CDR3nt: TGCGCCAGCAGCCAGGGACAGGCCGCCGAACCCCTCCACTTT
v_gene: TRBV4-3
j_gene: TRBJ1-6
len: 14
d_gene: TRBD1
abundance: few

CDR3aa: CASSGTGSNQPQHF
CDR3nt: TGTGCCAGCAGTGGGACAGGTAGCAATCAGCCCCAGCATTTT
v_gene: TRBV2
j_gene: TRBJ1-5
len: 14
d_gene: TRBD1
abundance: -

CDR3aa: CASSLRGVETQYF
CDR3nt: TGTGCCAGCAGCTTAAGGGGCGTGGAGACCCAGTACTTC
v_gene: TRBV7-9
j_gene: TRBJ2-5
len: 13
d_gene: -
abundance: -

CDR3aa: CASRQDRAYNEQFF
CDR3nt: TGTGCCAGCAGACAGGACAGGGCCTACAATGAGCAGTTCTTC
v_gene: TRBV2
j_gene: TRBJ2-1
len: 14
d_gene: TRBD1
abundance: -

CDR3aa: CASSLTTGADQPQHF
CDR3nt: TGTGCCAGCAGCTTAACTACAGGGGCGGATCAGCCCCAGCATTTT
v_gene: TRBV7-2
j_gene: TRBJ1-5
len: 15
d_gene: TRBD1
abundance: -

CDR3aa: CASRGDRPFETVSPLHF
CDR3nt: TGTGCCAGCAGGGGGGACAGGCCCTTCGAGACTGTTTCACCCCTCCACTTT
v_gene: TRBV2
j_gene: TRBJ1-6
len: 17
d_gene: TRBD1
abundance: -

CDR3aa: CASSLSHQPQHF
CDR3nt: TGTGCCAGCAGCTTAAGCCATCAGCCCCAGCATTTT
v_gene: TRBV5-8
j_gene: TRBJ1-5
len: 12
d_gene: -
abundance: once

CDR3aa: CATSRNSRGNEQFF
CDR3nt: TGTGCCACCAGCAGAAACTCTCGGGGCAATGAGCAGTTCTTC
v_gene: TRBV24-1
j_gene: TRBJ2-1
len: 14
d_gene: -
abundance: -

CDR3aa: CASTQGASYEQYF
CDR3nt: TGTGCCAGTACTCAGGGGGCGTCCTACGAGCAGTACTTC
v_gene: TRBV19
j_gene: TRBJ2-7
len: 13
d_gene: TRBD1
abundance: -

CDR3aa: CASSFGFGLGAFF
CDR3nt: TGTGCCAGCAGCTTCGGGTTTGGACTAGGGGCTTTCTTT
v_gene: TRBV5-4
j_gene: TRBJ1-1
len: 13
d_gene: -
abundance: -

CDR3aa: CASSYGHQPQHF
CDR3nt: TGTGCCAGCAGTTACGGACACCAGCCCCAGCATTTT
v_gene: TRBV6-2/TRBV6-3
j_gene: TRBJ1-5
len: 12
d_gene: -
abundance: few

CDR3aa: CASSVSGNANTGELFF
CDR3nt: TGTGCCAGCAGCGTATCGGGTAACGCGAACACCGGGGAGCTGTTTTTT
v_gene: TRBV9
j_gene: TRBJ2-2
len: 16
d_gene: -
abundance: -